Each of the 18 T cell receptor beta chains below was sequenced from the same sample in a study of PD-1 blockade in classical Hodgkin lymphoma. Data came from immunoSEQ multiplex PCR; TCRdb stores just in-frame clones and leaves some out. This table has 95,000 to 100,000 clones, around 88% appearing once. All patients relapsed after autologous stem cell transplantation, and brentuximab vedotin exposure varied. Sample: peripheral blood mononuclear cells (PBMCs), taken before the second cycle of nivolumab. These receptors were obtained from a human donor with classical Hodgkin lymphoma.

The CDR3 loop reads CASTSYQGPPYNEQFF. Written as DNA, the CDR3 is TGCGCCAGCACGTCTTATCAGGGGCCGCCCTACAATGAGCAGTTCTTC. V gene TRBV5-1 combines with J gene TRBJ2-1; tentatively, D is TRBD1 (6 bases). Germline V gene data show CDR1 as SGHRS and CDR2 as YFSETQ. The ends were cut back, 6 bases at V and 2 bases at J, with 18 bases in the middle. The CDR3 runs to 16 residues.

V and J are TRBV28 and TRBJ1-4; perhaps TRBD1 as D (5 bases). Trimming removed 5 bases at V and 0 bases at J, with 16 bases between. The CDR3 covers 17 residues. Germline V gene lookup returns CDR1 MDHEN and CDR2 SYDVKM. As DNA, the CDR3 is TGTGCCAGCAGTACCCCTGGATGGGGGACAACTAATGAAAAACTGTTTTTT. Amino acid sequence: CASSTPGWGTTNEKLFF.

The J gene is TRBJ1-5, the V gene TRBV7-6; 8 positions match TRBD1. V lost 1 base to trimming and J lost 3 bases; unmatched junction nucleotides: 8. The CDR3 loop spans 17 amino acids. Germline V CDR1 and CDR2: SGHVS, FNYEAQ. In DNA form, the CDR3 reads TGTGCCAGCAGCTTAGGAGTTACAGGGGGATTCAATCAGCCCCAGCATTTT. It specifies CASSLGVTGGFNQPQHF. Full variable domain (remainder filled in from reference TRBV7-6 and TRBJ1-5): GAGVSQSPRYKVTKRGQDVALRCDPISGHVSLYWYRQALGQGPEFLTYFNYEAQQDKSGLPNDRFSAERPEGSISTLTIQRTEQRDSAMYRCASSLGVTGGFNQPQHFGDGTRLSIL.

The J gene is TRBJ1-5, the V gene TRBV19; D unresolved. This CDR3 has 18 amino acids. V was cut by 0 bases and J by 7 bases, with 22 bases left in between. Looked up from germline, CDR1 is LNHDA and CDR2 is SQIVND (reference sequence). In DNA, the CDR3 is TGTGCCAGTAGTATAGATCCGACTATGGCCTGGATCACACAGCCCCAGCATTTT. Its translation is CASSIDPTMAWITQPQHF.

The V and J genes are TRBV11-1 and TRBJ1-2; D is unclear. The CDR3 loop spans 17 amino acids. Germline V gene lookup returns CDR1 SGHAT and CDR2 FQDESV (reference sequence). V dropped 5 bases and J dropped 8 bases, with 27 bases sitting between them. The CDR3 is CASSASGRGRTAGGYTF. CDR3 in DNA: TGTGCCAGCAGCGCCTCCGGTAGAGGCCGTACCGCTGGGGGCTACACCTTC.

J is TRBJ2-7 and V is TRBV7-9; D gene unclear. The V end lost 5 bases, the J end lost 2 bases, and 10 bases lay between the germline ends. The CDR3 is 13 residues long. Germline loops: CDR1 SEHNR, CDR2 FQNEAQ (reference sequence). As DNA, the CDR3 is TGTGCCAGCAGCCCCGGCTGGGCCTACGAGCAGTACTTC. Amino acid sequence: CASSPGWAYEQYF. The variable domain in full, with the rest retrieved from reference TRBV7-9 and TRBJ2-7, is DTGVSQNPRHKITKRGQNVTFRCDPISEHNRLYWYRQTLGQGPEFLTYFQNEAQLEKSRLLSDRFSAERPKGSFSTLEIQRTEQGDSAMYLCASSPGWAYEQYFGPGTRLTVT.

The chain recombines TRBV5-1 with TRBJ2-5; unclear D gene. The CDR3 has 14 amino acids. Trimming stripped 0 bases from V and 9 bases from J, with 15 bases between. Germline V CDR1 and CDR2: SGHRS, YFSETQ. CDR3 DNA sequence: TGCGCCAGCAGCTTGGCGATAGTATCAGTGGCCCAGTACTTC. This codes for CASSLAIVSVAQYF.

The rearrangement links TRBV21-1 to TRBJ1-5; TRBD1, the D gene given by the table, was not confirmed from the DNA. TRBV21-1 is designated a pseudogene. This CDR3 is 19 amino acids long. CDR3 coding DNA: TGTGCCAGCAGCAACAATAGGGACAGGGGCTCGTATAGCAATCAGCCCCAGCATTTT. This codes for CASSNNRDRGSYSNQPQHF.

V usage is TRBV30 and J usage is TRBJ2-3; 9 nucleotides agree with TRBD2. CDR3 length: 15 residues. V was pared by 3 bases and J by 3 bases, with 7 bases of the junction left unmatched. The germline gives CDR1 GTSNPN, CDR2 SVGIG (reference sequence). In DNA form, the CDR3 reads TGTGCCTGGAGACGGGCGGGGGGGCGGACAGATACGCAGTATTTT. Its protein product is CAWRRAGGRTDTQYF.

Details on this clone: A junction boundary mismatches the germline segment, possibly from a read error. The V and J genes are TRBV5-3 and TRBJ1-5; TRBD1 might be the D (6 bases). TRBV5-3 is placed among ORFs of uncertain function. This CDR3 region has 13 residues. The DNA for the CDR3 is TGTGCCAGCAGCTGGGGACAAGATCAGCCCCAGCATTTT. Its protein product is CASSWGQDQPQHF.

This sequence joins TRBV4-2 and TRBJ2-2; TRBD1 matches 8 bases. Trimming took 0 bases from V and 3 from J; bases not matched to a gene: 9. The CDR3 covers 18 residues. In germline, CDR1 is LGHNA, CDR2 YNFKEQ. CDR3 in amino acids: CASSQELGRGLDTGELFF. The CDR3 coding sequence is TGTGCCAGCAGCCAAGAGCTCGGCAGGGGGCTCGACACCGGGGAGCTGTTTTTT.

Here the CDR3 DNA reads TGTGCCAGCAGCCACGAGGGGCTCGAGGCTTTCTTT. This encodes CASSHEGLEAFF. This chain connects TRBV6-6 to TRBJ1-1; D might be TRBD1 (5 bases). The CDR3 loop spans 12 amino acids. The ends were cut back, 6 bases at V and 11 bases at J, with 16 bases in the middle. In germline, CDR1 is MNHNY, CDR2 SVGAGI (reference sequence).

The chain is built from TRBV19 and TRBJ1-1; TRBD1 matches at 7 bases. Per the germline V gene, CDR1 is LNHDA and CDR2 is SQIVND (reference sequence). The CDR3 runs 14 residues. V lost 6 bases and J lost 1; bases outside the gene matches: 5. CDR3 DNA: TGTGCCAGTAGACTGGGACAGCAGAACACTGAAGCTTTCTTT. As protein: CASRLGQQNTEAFF.

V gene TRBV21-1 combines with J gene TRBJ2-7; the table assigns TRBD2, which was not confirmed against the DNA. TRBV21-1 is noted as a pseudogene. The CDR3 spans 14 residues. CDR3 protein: CASSKVRDSYEQYF. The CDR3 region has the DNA TGTGCCAGCAGCAAAGTGCGGGACTCCTACGAGCAGTACTTC.

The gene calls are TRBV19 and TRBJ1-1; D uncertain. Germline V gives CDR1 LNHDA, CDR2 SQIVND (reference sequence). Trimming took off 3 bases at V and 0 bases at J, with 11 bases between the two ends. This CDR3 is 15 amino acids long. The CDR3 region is CASSIGQHVNTEAFF. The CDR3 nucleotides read TGTGCCAGTAGTATCGGGCAGCACGTGAACACTGAAGCTTTCTTT.

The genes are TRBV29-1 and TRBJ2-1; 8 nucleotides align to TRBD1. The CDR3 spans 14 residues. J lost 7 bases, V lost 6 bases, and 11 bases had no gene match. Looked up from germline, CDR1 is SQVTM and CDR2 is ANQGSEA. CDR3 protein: CSVSAGGVANEQFF. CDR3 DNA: TGCAGCGTGAGCGCAGGGGGCGTCGCGAATGAGCAGTTCTTC.

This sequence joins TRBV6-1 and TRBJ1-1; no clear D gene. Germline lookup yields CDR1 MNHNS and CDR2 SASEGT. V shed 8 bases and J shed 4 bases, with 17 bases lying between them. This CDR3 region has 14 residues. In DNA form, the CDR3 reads TGTGCCAGCCGGCGTGGGGATGTCGGCACTGAAGCTTTCTTT. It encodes CASRRGDVGTEAFF.

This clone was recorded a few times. In DNA, the CDR3 is TGTGCTAGTGGTTTCGGCAGGGCTACTAACTATGGCTACACCTTC. Residues: CASGFGRATNYGYTF. The chain employs TRBV12-5 and TRBJ1-2; TRBD1 is a possible D gene (5 bases). The CDR3 extends over 15 amino acids. V dropped 3 bases and J dropped 0 bases, with 11 bases sitting between them. CDR1 and CDR2 from the germline V gene are LGHNT and FRNRAP. Filled out from reference TRBV12-5 and TRBJ1-2, the complete variable domain reads DARVTQTPRHKVTEMGQEVTMRCQPILGHNTVFWYRQTMMQGLELLAYFRNRAPLDDSGMPKDRFSAEMPDATLATLKIQPSEPRDSAVYFCASGFGRATNYGYTFGSGTRLTVV.